Listed below are T cell receptor beta chains from one sample, sequenced in a study of T cells in Graves' hyperthyroidism and ophthalmopathy. MiXCR was run by TCRdb on the multiplex PCR reads, yielding one entry per CDR3 protein. The sample holds 700,000 or so distinct CDR3 sequences, roughly 15% seen once. Sequenced: blood. The source of these receptors is a man between 18 and 35 years old with Graves' hyperthyroidism. Both conserved end residues are part of each CDR3. The D gene is left open where the match is weak. Only part of the rows carry a size: once, few, many, or a class if the clone is expanded.

CDR3aa	CDR3nt	abundance	j_gene	v_gene	d_gene
CASHRSSSYGNTIYF	TGTGCCAGCCATAGGTCCTCTAGCTATGGAAACACCATATATTTT	.	TRBJ1-3	TRBV19	.
CASSLRGQRPGTQYF	TGTGCCAGCAGCCTACGGGGACAGCGTCCTGGTACGCAGTATTTT	.	TRBJ2-3	TRBV7-2	TRBD1
CASSLEGLPIQYF	TGTGCCAGCAGCTTAGAGGGGCTTCCAATTCAGTACTTC	few	TRBJ2-4	TRBV11-2	.
CSVVTNTEAFF	TGCAGCGTTGTTACGAACACTGAAGCTTTCTTT	.	TRBJ1-1	TRBV29-1	.
CASRPRQVSYGYTF	TGTGCCAGTAGGCCTCGACAGGTGTCCTATGGCTACACCTTC	.	TRBJ1-2	TRBV19	.
CSVARGGTRYEQYF	TGCAGCGTGGCCCGCGGCGGGACCCGCTACGAGCAGTACTTC	many	TRBJ2-7	TRBV29-1	.
CASSEDPYDSPLHF	TGTGCCAGCAGTGAAGATCCATATGATTCACCCCTCCACTTT	few	TRBJ1-6	TRBV6-1	.
CASSEAGTGGWQPQHF	TGTGCCAGCAGTGAAGCCGGGACAGGGGGCTGGCAGCCCCAGCATTTT	few	TRBJ1-5	TRBV6-1	TRBD1
CATSRDGTEQFF	TGTGCCACCAGCAGAGATGGGACGGAGCAGTTCTTC	few	TRBJ2-1	TRBV15	.
CASSRQASYEQYF	TGTGCCAGCTCGCGACAGGCCTCCTACGAGCAGTACTTC	many	TRBJ2-7	TRBV18	.